A selection of T cell receptor beta chains follows, all from one sample in a study of shared clonotypes between healthy human individuals. Assay: immunoSEQ multiplex PCR; the TCRdb copy retains only in-frame clones and omits some. The repertoire consists of a few million clones, with approximately 94% occurring once and the leading ten covering roughly 0.15%. The sequenced material came from naive CD4+ T cells sorted from blood. The receptors were sampled from a man aged 18 to 29 in good health. CDR3s include the opening cysteine and the closing phenylalanine or tryptophan. Fields, in order: clone size, J gene, V gene, CDR3 protein. Clone size, where shown, is once, few, many, or a class for clones that have expanded.

>.|TRBJ2-1|TRBV27
CASSLREGPYNEQFF
>once|TRBJ1-2|TRBV7-9
CASSLGGDSSIYGYTF
>.|TRBJ2-5|TRBV7-5
CARSHSGTFQETQYF
>.|TRBJ2-5|TRBV5-4
CASSQDRGQETQYF
>.|TRBJ1-5|TRBV19
CATRRVNLAHSNQPQHF
>few|TRBJ1-1|TRBV5-1
CASSSTGSTEAFF
>.|TRBJ1-5|TRBV5-4
CASSLDGYNQPQHF
>.|TRBJ2-3|TRBV7-2
CASSPRGGLTDTQYF
>.|TRBJ1-2|TRBV5-4
CASSLSRDRGLYGYTF
>.|TRBJ2-7|TRBV20-1
CSARLGYEQYF
>.|TRBJ2-5|TRBV10-3
CAISENPGSQETQYF
>.|TRBJ2-3|TRBV11-2
CASSLGAKGTDTQYF
>.|TRBJ2-2|TRBV30
CAWRGGARTGELFF
>.|TRBJ1-5|TRBV19
CASSTTLTSNQPQHF
>.|TRBJ2-3|TRBV5-4
CASSNEWAPDTQYF
>.|TRBJ2-5|TRBV18
CASSPPAEETQYF
>.|TRBJ1-4|TRBV30
CAWSVEGAGKLFF
>.|TRBJ2-3|TRBV5-1
CASRSVGGPDTQYF
>.|TRBJ1-4|TRBV19
CASSFSANEKLFF
>.|TRBJ2-5|TRBV2
CASIGRGQETQYF
>once|TRBJ2-2|TRBV27
CASSAGTGFNTGELFF
>.|TRBJ2-7|TRBV2
CASSIAEFGGRNGQYF
>.|TRBJ2-2|TRBV5-1
CASSLGGNTGELFF
>few|TRBJ1-1|TRBV18
CASSANRGPMNTEAFF
>.|TRBJ2-2|TRBV9
CASTPEGANTGELFF
>.|TRBJ2-1|TRBV19
CASSTGLASNEQFF
>.|TRBJ1-6|TRBV27
CASSRDPYNSPLHF
>.|TRBJ2-2|TRBV2
CASRREREGRRELFF
>.|TRBJ2-7|TRBV27
CASSVPGTHPF
>.|TRBJ2-3|TRBV7-9
CASSRGLASGDTQYF
>.|TRBJ1-1|TRBV10-3
CAIRDREGNTEAFF
>.|TRBJ2-1|TRBV18
CASRETGGSSYNEQFF
>.|TRBJ2-3|TRBV11-2
CASSLMRESPDTQYF
>.|TRBJ2-3|TRBV4-3
CASSQDWRGTSGYTDTQYF
>.|TRBJ1-4|TRBV28
CASTLARGAASNEKLFF
>.|TRBJ1-5|TRBV28
CASTKGGYSNQPQHF
>.|TRBJ2-3|TRBV28
CASSLGTVYTQYF
>.|TRBJ2-6|TRBV10-3
CAISGQGSGANVLTF
>.|TRBJ2-2|TRBV25-1
CASRGDRGNTGELFF
>.|TRBJ2-1|TRBV10-3
CAIRLKAGGDNEQFF
>.|TRBJ2-1|TRBV6-5
CASNLWGGNEQFF
>.|TRBJ1-2|TRBV18
CASSPQVSVANYGYTF
>.|TRBJ2-5|TRBV2
CASSGGETQYF
>.|TRBJ1-1|TRBV7-3
CASSSGTLNTEAFF
>.|TRBJ1-2|TRBV20-1
CSATQTGVYTF
>.|TRBJ1-4|TRBV7-2
CASRFDGATNEKLFF
>.|TRBJ1-1|TRBV7-9
CASSLRSLNTEAFF
>once|TRBJ2-1|TRBV6-5
CASSYSPTGRNNEQFF
>.|TRBJ1-5|TRBV5-1
CASSRAGDSNQPQHF
>.|TRBJ2-1|TRBV27
CASSFSNEQFF
>.|TRBJ2-3|TRBV10-1
CASSAAGGVTDTQYF
>.|TRBJ2-1|TRBV7-9
CASSSPWGSSYNEQFF
>.|TRBJ2-7|TRBV11-2
CASSREGNEQYF
>few|TRBJ2-5|TRBV30
CAWRGEETQYF
>.|TRBJ1-4|TRBV27
CASSSRANEKLFF
>once|TRBJ1-1|TRBV7-2
CASSLSLRGRNTEAFF
>.|TRBJ2-4|TRBV7-9
CASSFWRGGSLAKNIQYF
>.|TRBJ1-1|TRBV5-4
CASSQIGGARTEAFF
>.|TRBJ1-3|TRBV9
CASSVLSSGNTIYF
>.|TRBJ2-2|TRBV14
CASRISGAGELFF